These T cell receptor beta chains were read from a single sample in a study of OX40 agonist ivuxolimab in advanced cancers. Profiled with immunoSEQ multiplex PCR; TCRdb holds only in-frame clones, not every one. This table holds 90,000 to 100,000 clones, 80% to 90% found once. The input for sequencing was CD4+ or CD8+ T cells sorted from blood, taken in a trial of the OX40 agonist ivuxolimab. The receptor set was obtained from an adult with an advanced solid tumor such as melanoma, head and neck, liver or kidney cancer. CDR3s include the opening cysteine and the closing phenylalanine or tryptophan.

J gene: TRBJ2-3; V gene: TRBV5-1; CDR3 protein: CASSLAPGVSGTDTQYF
J gene: TRBJ1-4; V gene: TRBV20-1; CDR3 protein: CSARAGEKLFF
J gene: TRBJ1-1; V gene: TRBV28; CDR3 protein: CASSLISGQGFAEAFF
J gene: TRBJ2-7; V gene: TRBV19; CDR3 protein: CASSIARTYYEQYF
J gene: TRBJ2-5; V gene: TRBV27; CDR3 protein: CASSLSTGETQYF
J gene: TRBJ2-7; V gene: TRBV5-6; CDR3 protein: CASSRYYEQYF
J gene: TRBJ2-7; V gene: TRBV7-2; CDR3 protein: CASSRPHLTGKSYEQYF
J gene: TRBJ1-1; V gene: TRBV10-3; CDR3 protein: CAIRRTERNTEAFF
J gene: TRBJ2-1; V gene: TRBV30; CDR3 protein: CAWGLAGGPNNEQFF
J gene: TRBJ2-1; V gene: TRBV6-6; CDR3 protein: CASTSTGTYNEQFF
J gene: TRBJ1-2; V gene: TRBV7-2; CDR3 protein: CASGLPGQGNGYTF
J gene: TRBJ1-2; V gene: TRBV29-1; CDR3 protein: CSVEDIGTGVGYTF
J gene: TRBJ2-7; V gene: TRBV28; CDR3 protein: CASRSPREQYF
J gene: TRBJ1-6; V gene: TRBV9; CDR3 protein: CASSPGEQLNSPLHF
J gene: TRBJ1-5; V gene: TRBV19; CDR3 protein: CASSIKGTGLQPQHF
J gene: TRBJ1-3; V gene: TRBV11-2; CDR3 protein: CASSRQGLSSGNTIYF
J gene: TRBJ2-5; V gene: TRBV23-1; CDR3 protein: CASSQCGGRSETQYF
J gene: TRBJ2-5; V gene: TRBV30; CDR3 protein: CAWSAGGPETQYF
J gene: TRBJ1-1; V gene: TRBV28; CDR3 protein: CASSTTGQGYTEAFF
J gene: TRBJ1-1; V gene: TRBV29-1; CDR3 protein: CSVERQQLNTEAFF
J gene: TRBJ1-1; V gene: TRBV7-9; CDR3 protein: CASSLRGSTEAFF
J gene: TRBJ1-3; V gene: TRBV7-2; CDR3 protein: CASSGGSGNTIYF
J gene: TRBJ1-5; V gene: TRBV27; CDR3 protein: CARGPAKQGIGAQPQHF
J gene: TRBJ2-2; V gene: TRBV27; CDR3 protein: CASSSSGAYTGELFF
J gene: TRBJ1-3; V gene: TRBV29-1; CDR3 protein: CSVMAGAGNTIYF
J gene: TRBJ2-3; V gene: TRBV27; CDR3 protein: CASSLRPWLAGGLRTDTQYF
J gene: TRBJ1-1; V gene: TRBV4-3; CDR3 protein: CASSNSATGLNTEAFF
J gene: TRBJ1-4; V gene: TRBV6-1; CDR3 protein: CASSEGSTNEKLFF
J gene: TRBJ1-2; V gene: TRBV5-1; CDR3 protein: CASSPRAGGYTF
J gene: TRBJ1-2; V gene: TRBV4-1; CDR3 protein: CASSLSVLSGYTF
J gene: TRBJ1-1; V gene: TRBV7-6; CDR3 protein: CASSLATLGINTEAFF
J gene: TRBJ1-1; V gene: TRBV25-1; CDR3 protein: CASSEYRGADTEAFF
J gene: TRBJ2-5; V gene: TRBV10-3; CDR3 protein: CAISASGQETQYF
J gene: TRBJ1-4; V gene: TRBV5-1; CDR3 protein: CASSWGTGRDNEKLFF
J gene: TRBJ1-5; V gene: TRBV28; CDR3 protein: CASGPGQGAQPQHF
J gene: TRBJ2-2; V gene: TRBV4-2; CDR3 protein: CASSQAPGQENTGELFF
J gene: TRBJ1-6; V gene: TRBV11-2; CDR3 protein: CASSLWAGVTYNSPLHF
J gene: TRBJ1-4; V gene: TRBV21-1; CDR3 protein: CASSNGSSGGASEKLFF
J gene: TRBJ1-3; V gene: TRBV2; CDR3 protein: CASRGTLTVTSGNTIYF
J gene: TRBJ2-3; V gene: TRBV19; CDR3 protein: CASSIAGAGRGGSTDTQYF
J gene: TRBJ1-2; V gene: TRBV4-3; CDR3 protein: CASSQGRGGDGYTF
J gene: TRBJ2-2; V gene: TRBV19; CDR3 protein: CASSISFLNTGELFF
J gene: TRBJ1-2; V gene: TRBV28; CDR3 protein: CASSSGQGSLEDGYTF
J gene: TRBJ2-5; V gene: TRBV29-1; CDR3 protein: CSVAPGGETQYF
J gene: TRBJ2-3; V gene: TRBV7-2; CDR3 protein: CASSTRGEDTQYF
J gene: TRBJ1-4; V gene: TRBV5-1; CDR3 protein: CASHAGSTNEKLFF
J gene: TRBJ2-2; V gene: TRBV6-5; CDR3 protein: CASSPSAGGGELFF
J gene: TRBJ1-1; V gene: TRBV11-1; CDR3 protein: CATGQGGDTEAFF
J gene: TRBJ1-5; V gene: TRBV6-1; CDR3 protein: CASRWGQDPQSAQHF